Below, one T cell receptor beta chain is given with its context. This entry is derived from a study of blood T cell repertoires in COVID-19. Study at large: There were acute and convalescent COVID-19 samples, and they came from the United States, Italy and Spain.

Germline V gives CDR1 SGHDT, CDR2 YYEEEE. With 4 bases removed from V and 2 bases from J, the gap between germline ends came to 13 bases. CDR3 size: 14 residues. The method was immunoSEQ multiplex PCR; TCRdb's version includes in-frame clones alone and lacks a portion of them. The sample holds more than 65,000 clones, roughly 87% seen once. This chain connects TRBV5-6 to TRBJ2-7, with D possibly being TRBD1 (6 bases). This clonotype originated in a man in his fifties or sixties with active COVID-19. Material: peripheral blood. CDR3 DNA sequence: TGTGCCAGCAGCCCTGGACAGTATACCTACGAGCAGTACTTC. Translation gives CASSPGQYTYEQYF.